The 29 T cell receptor beta chains reported below all come from one sample, sequenced in a study of CD4 T cells in relation to SARS-CoV-2 and coronaviruses. The repertoire was sequenced with immunoSEQ multiplex PCR; TCRdb's copy has only in-frame clones and lacks some. The sample has some 11,000 clones; 75% to 90% are singletons. The sample comprised naive CD4+ T cells from PBMCs. Subset given: naive CD4+ T cells isolated by negative enrichment. Source of these receptors: an adult with COVID-19.

The rearrangement joins TRBV7-2 to TRBJ1-4, with TRBD1 identical over 7 bases. This CDR3 has 15 residues. Germline values: CDR1 SGHTA, CDR2 FQGNSA. The V segment lost 3 bases and the J segment 4 bases; nucleotides outside the gene matches: 5. The CDR3 here is CASSLTGLINEKLFF. Written as DNA, the CDR3 is TGTGCCAGCAGCTTGACAGGGCTAATTAATGAAAAACTGTTTTTT.

This chain connects TRBV28 to TRBJ2-7; D remains unclear. Germline V gene data show CDR1 as MDHEN and CDR2 as SYDVKM. The CDR3 covers 13 residues. The V end was cut by 6 bases, the J end by 5 bases, with 14 bases between. For the CDR3, the DNA is TGTGCCAGCAGGGTGGGTATGATTAACGAGCAGTACTTC. It translates to CASRVGMINEQYF.

The chain recombines TRBV14 with TRBJ1-1; no definite D call. Trimming cost V 5 bases and J 1 base, with 8 bases left between them. Germline assignment: CDR1 SGHDN and CDR2 FVKESK. The CDR3 length is 13 residues. CDR3: CASSLTRNTEAFF. CDR3 in DNA: TGTGCCAGCAGCTTAACCAGGAACACTGAAGCTTTCTTT.

This clone has a single count. The chain is built from TRBV6-1 and TRBJ1-5; a possible D gene is TRBD1 (6 bases). The CDR3 runs to 15 residues. Germline CDR1 is MNHNS and CDR2 is SASEGT. Trimming cost V 3 bases and J 1 base, with 10 bases left between them. CDR3 region: CASSDYRESNQPQHF. Written as DNA, the CDR3 is TGTGCCAGCAGTGATTACAGGGAAAGCAATCAGCCCCAGCATTTT.

The rearrangement joins TRBV14 to TRBJ1-6; TRBD1 agrees at 7 bases. The CDR3 length is 16 residues. The J segment lost 9 bases and the V segment lost 5 bases, leaving 13 bases of the junction unmatched. The germline V gene has CDR1 SGHDN and CDR2 FVKESK. This chain's CDR3 is CASSIGQGGKGSPLHF. DNA for the CDR3: TGTGCCAGCAGCATCGGGCAGGGGGGAAAGGGTTCACCCCTCCACTTT.

V is TRBV5-1 and J is TRBJ2-2, with 7 positions matching TRBD2. J was trimmed by 5 bases and V by 0 bases; bases with no gene match: 4. CDR1 and CDR2 (germline): SGHRS, YFSETQ. The CDR3 is 15 residues long. CDR3 loop: CASSLVTSSTGELFF. The CDR3 coding sequence is TGCGCCAGCAGCTTGGTGACTAGCAGTACCGGGGAGCTGTTTTTT.

This clone was found a few times. V is TRBV2 and J is TRBJ1-5; tentative D call: TRBD1 (5 bases). The V end lost 8 bases, the J end lost 5 bases, and 13 bases lay between the germline ends. Germline V gene lookup returns CDR1 SNHLY and CDR2 FYNNEI. The CDR3 length is 13 residues. The CDR3 region has the DNA TGTGCCAGCGCGACAGAGGACCATCAGCCCCAGCATTTT. This translates into CASATEDHQPQHF.

This clone was counted a few times. The gene calls are TRBV4-1 and TRBJ1-5; possibly TRBD1 for D (5 bases). Per germline, CDR1 MGHRA and CDR2 YSYEKL. The V and J ends lost 0 bases and 6 bases respectively, with 9 bases between them. This CDR3 spans 14 amino acids. CDR3 sequence (DNA): TGCGCCAGCAGCCAAGAGGTGGGGGTTCAGCCCCAGCATTTT. The encoded protein is CASSQEVGVQPQHF.

The chain links TRBV2 to TRBJ1-2; a possible D gene is TRBD1 (5 bases). Germline lookup yields CDR1 SNHLY and CDR2 FYNNEI. Trimming stripped 8 bases from V and 2 bases from J, with 12 bases between. The CDR3 is 13 amino acids. The CDR3 loop reads CASRRQINYGYTF. For the CDR3, the DNA is TGTGCCAGCCGGAGACAGATAAACTATGGCTACACCTTC.

This sequence joins TRBV6-5 and TRBJ2-1; possibly TRBD1 for D (6 bases). This CDR3 is built from 15 residues. Trimming took off 6 bases at V and 2 bases at J, with 14 bases between the two ends. Germline values: CDR1 MNHEY, CDR2 SVGAGI. Here the CDR3 DNA reads TGTGCCAGCAGAGGTTCACAGGGCCCCTACAATGAGCAGTTCTTC. Its protein product is CASRGSQGPYNEQFF.

V is TRBV7-6 and J is TRBJ2-3; 8 positions agree with TRBD2. Germline CDR1 and CDR2: SGHVS and FNYEAQ. The CDR3 has 15 residues. The ends lost 5 bases at V and 4 bases at J; junction bases unmatched: 8. The CDR3 loop reads CASSPPGGAADTQYF. The DNA of the CDR3 is TGTGCCAGCAGCCCCCCCGGGGGGGCCGCAGATACGCAGTATTTT.

This chain connects TRBV11-3 to TRBJ2-7; D is uncertain. This CDR3 comprises 11 residues. Trimming shortened V by 3 bases and J by 3 bases, and 3 bases separated the two germline ends. Germline V CDR1 and CDR2: SGHNT, YENEEA. CDR3 nucleotide sequence: TGTGCCAGCAGCTTTTACTACGAGCAGTACTTC. It codes for CASSFYYEQYF.

The V and J genes are TRBV5-1 and TRBJ1-1, with 9 bases lining up with TRBD1. Trimming took 4 bases from V and 1 from J; bases not matched to a gene: 8. Germline V gives CDR1 SGHRS, CDR2 YFSETQ. CDR3 length: 16 amino acids. CDR3 bases: TGCGCCAGCAGCCCGCCGGGACAGGGACAGAACACTGAAGCTTTCTTT. Its translation: CASSPPGQGQNTEAFF. The full variable domain, completed using reference TRBV5-1 and TRBJ1-1, is KAGVTQTPRYLIKTRGQQVTLSCSPISGHRSVSWYQQTPGQGLQFLFEYFSETQRNKGNFPGRFSGRQFSNSRSEMNVSTLELGDSALYLCASSPPGQGQNTEAFFGQGTRLTVV.

This chain uses TRBV21-1 with TRBJ2-4. TRBV21-1 is an annotated pseudogene. CDR3 length: 15 amino acids. The CDR3 reads CASSKVRIDKNIQYF. The CDR3 DNA reads as TGTGCCAGCAGCAAAGTACGGATAGACAAAAACATTCAGTACTTC.

This clone was seen more than once but under ten times. CDR3 protein: CASSGGESPLHF. DNA for the CDR3: TGTGCCAGCAGTGGAGGGGAATCACCCCTCCACTTT. The chain combines TRBV12-3 or TRBV12-4 with TRBJ1-6; the D gene is possibly TRBD1 (5 bases). V lost 5 bases and J 10 bases, leaving 9 bases between the germline ends. CDR3 length equals 12 residues.

This clone occurred once. The chain uses TRBV28 and TRBJ2-1, with D uncertain. Germline CDR1 and CDR2: MDHEN and SYDVKM. Trimming removed 6 bases from V and 7 bases from J, with 19 bases in between. CDR3 length: 15 amino acids. The CDR3 here is CASRAPGPSRNEQFF. In nucleotides, the CDR3 is TGTGCCAGCAGGGCCCCCGGGCCTTCCAGGAATGAGCAGTTCTTC.

The chain links TRBV2 to TRBJ2-1, with D uncertain. The CDR3 covers 10 residues. V lost 8 bases to trimming and J lost 9 bases, with 8 bases between them. The germline V gene encodes CDR1 SNHLY and CDR2 FYNNEI. The CDR3 loop is CASQLGEQFF. The CDR3 bases are TGTGCCAGCCAGTTAGGTGAGCAGTTCTTC.

The chain is built from TRBV3-1 (or the pseudogene TRBV3-2) and TRBJ2-3, with D unclear. The V and J ends lost 0 bases and 0 bases respectively, with 10 bases between them. In germline, CDR1 is LGHDT, CDR2 YNNKEL (reference sequence). The CDR3 is made up of 16 amino acids. As DNA, the CDR3 is TGTGCCAGCAGCCAAGATCTGGCAGCTAGCACAGATACGCAGTATTTT. This sequence encodes CASSQDLAASTDTQYF.

This chain uses TRBV11-2 with TRBJ2-1; D remains unclear. The CDR3 loop spans 11 amino acids. Germline V gene sequence: CDR1 SGHAT, CDR2 FQNNGV. Trimming cost V 8 bases and J 3 bases, with 5 bases left between them. The CDR3 region is CASAVYNEQFF. CDR3 coding DNA: TGTGCCAGCGCAGTCTACAATGAGCAGTTCTTC.

J is TRBJ2-7 and V is TRBV18, with 11 positions matching TRBD1. This CDR3 has 16 amino acids. Trimming took 3 bases from V and 2 from J; bases not matched to a gene: 6. Germline CDR1 reads KGHSH; CDR2 reads LQKENI. As DNA, the CDR3 is TGTGCCAGCTCACCCTTAGGGACAGGGGGACCCTACGAGCAGTACTTC. It codes for CASSPLGTGGPYEQYF.

This clone was detected only once. V gene TRBV11-2 combines with J gene TRBJ2-5; possibly TRBD1 or TRBD2 for D (6 bases each). V dropped 3 bases and J dropped 0 bases, with 11 bases sitting between them. The CDR3 is made up of 15 amino acids. Looked up from germline, CDR1 is SGHAT and CDR2 is FQNNGV. CDR3 in amino acids: CASSLYGGNQETQYF. The DNA for the CDR3 is TGTGCCAGCAGCTTGTACGGGGGCAACCAAGAGACCCAGTACTTC.

For the CDR3, the DNA is TGTGCCAGTCTCCACACCGGGGAGCTGTTTTTT. The encoded protein is CASLHTGELFF. This chain joins TRBV19 and TRBJ2-2; D call uncertain. This CDR3 region has 11 residues. V was shortened by 8 bases and J by 3 bases, with 4 bases between the two germline ends. Germline V gene lookup returns CDR1 LNHDA and CDR2 SQIVND (reference sequence).

The table lists this clone with a count of one. The chain uses TRBV9 and TRBJ1-2; the match to TRBD1 covers 7 bases. Losses at the gene ends were 0 bases for V and 4 bases for J; bases not matched to a gene: 6. Germline V gene data show CDR1 as SGDLS and CDR2 as YYNGEE. The CDR3 covers 15 residues. CDR3 nucleotide sequence: TGTGCCAGCAGCGTAGAAGGACAGGCTCCCTATGGCTACACCTTC. Protein product: CASSVEGQAPYGYTF.

The chain combines TRBV4-1 with TRBJ1-2, with TRBD1 matching 10 bases. After removal of 2 bases from V and 1 base from J, the junction contained 7 bases not matched to a gene. Germline V gene sequence: CDR1 MGHRA, CDR2 YSYEKL. This CDR3 spans 17 amino acids. This CDR3 is CASSQRGQGLFNYGYTF. As DNA, the CDR3 is TGCGCCAGCAGCCAACGGGGACAGGGGCTCTTTAACTATGGCTACACCTTC.

V and J are TRBV5-5 and TRBJ1-2; TRBD1 might be the D (6 bases). Germline CDR1 SGHKS, CDR2 YYEKEE (reference sequence). The CDR3 runs 15 residues. The V and J ends lost 1 base and 0 bases respectively, with 10 bases between them. CDR3 nucleotide sequence: TGTGCCAGCAGCTTGTACAGGGAAGCTAACTATGGCTACACCTTC. Translated: CASSLYREANYGYTF.

This rearrangement joins TRBV7-2 to TRBJ1-1, with D hard to call. V lost 0 bases and J 4 bases, leaving 3 bases between the germline ends. Germline-derived CDR1 and CDR2 are SGHTA and FQGNSA. The CDR3 length is 12 residues. This CDR3 is CASSLAGTEAFF. The CDR3 DNA reads as TGTGCCAGCAGCTTAGCGGGCACTGAAGCTTTCTTT.

V usage is TRBV7-9 and J usage is TRBJ2-1, with 10 bases lining up with TRBD1. Germline CDR1 reads SEHNR; CDR2 reads FQNEAQ (reference sequence). The J segment lost 9 bases and the V segment lost 5 bases, leaving 10 bases of the junction unmatched. The length of the CDR3 is 15 residues. CDR3 sequence reads: CASSQAGDRGAEQFF. CDR3 nucleotides: TGTGCCAGCAGCCAGGCGGGGGACAGGGGCGCTGAGCAGTTCTTC.

This rearrangement joins TRBV28 to TRBJ1-5, with 7 positions matching TRBD1. V trimming: 7 bases; J trimming: 4 bases; junction bases outside the gene matches: 10. The germline CDR1 and CDR2 sequences are MDHEN and SYDVKM. This CDR3 has 15 amino acids. The DNA for the CDR3 is TGTGCCAGCAACGGAGACAGGGTGGGAAATCAGCCCCAGCATTTT. It encodes CASNGDRVGNQPQHF.

The rearrangement links TRBV15 to TRBJ1-3, with D hard to call. The CDR3 has 15 amino acids. Per the germline V gene, CDR1 is LNHNV and CDR2 is YYDKDF (reference sequence). The germline V and J ends were trimmed by 0 bases and 0 bases, with 6 bases remaining between them. The chain's CDR3 is CATSRDRSSGNTIYF. CDR3 bases: TGTGCCACCAGCAGAGACAGAAGCTCTGGAAACACCATATATTTT.